The following is a T cell receptor (beta chain) sequence with its context. What it binds is not known. The sample is drawn from a study of breast tumors, draining lymph nodes, adjacent tissues. Breast cancer patients provided tissue from their axillary draining lymph nodes. Study-level results: Compared with basal-like, luminal-like tumors shared significantly more repertoire with nontumor tissue. Most tumor T cells seemingly derive from lymph node, then expand in tumor. The lymph node origin of tumor T cells was framed as consistent with a hypothesis, not demonstrated. Tumor repertoires ranked between lymph nodes and nontumor tissue in diversity, with V and J gene preferences.

Trimming pared 5 bases from V and 3 bases from J, leaving 16 bases between. Germline V lookup: CDR1 LNHDA, CDR2 SQIVND (reference sequence). The CDR3 totals 15 residues. A single record per CDR3 protein comes from TCRdb applying MiXCR to the multiplex PCR reads. The sample records about 180,000 distinct CDR3 sequences, 25% to 40% being singletons. The chain recombines TRBV19 with TRBJ1-1; D unresolved. This TCR was sampled from a female donor with breast cancer. Some clones in this sample may be carry-over from other donors' samples. Sequences were obtained from axillary lymph node tissue. CDR3 nucleotide sequence: TGTGCCAGTAGTTGCGGGGTTGAAGGGTACACTGAAGCTTTCTTT. This translates into CASSCGVEGYTEAFF.